One sample yielded the 17 T cell receptor beta chains listed below, sequenced in a study of cytomegalovirus exposure and HLA in healthy donors. Vbeta (60) and Jbeta (13) primers were used in the PCR. Assay: immunoSEQ multiplex PCR; the TCRdb copy retains only in-frame clones and omits some. The top ten clones hold around 1.9% of a sample with approximately 130,000 clones, approximately 84% of them seen once. Sample: PBMCs. The source is a middle-aged woman in good health and CMV-seronegative.

The chain joins TRBV14 to TRBJ1-1; the D is unclear. This CDR3 comprises 14 residues. Germline values: CDR1 SGHDN, CDR2 FVKESK. V lost 0 bases to trimming and J lost 6 bases, with 11 bases between them. DNA for the CDR3: TGTGCCAGCAGCCAAGACCGAGGGTCCGCTGAAGCTTTCTTT. Translated: CASSQDRGSAEAFF.

This clone has just a few counts. The rearrangement uses TRBV28 and TRBJ2-7, with TRBD2 matching over 11 bases. J gave up 4 bases and V 5 bases, and 7 bases lay outside the gene matches. This CDR3 has 15 residues. Germline V gene lookup returns CDR1 MDHEN and CDR2 SYDVKM. CDR3 amino acids: CASSVVAGGRYEQYF. CDR3 nucleotides: TGTGCCAGCAGTGTGGTAGCGGGAGGGCGGTACGAGCAGTACTTC.

This chain uses TRBV11-3 with TRBJ2-3, with a possible D match to TRBD2 (5 bases). The V and J ends lost 1 base and 6 bases respectively, with 14 bases between them. In germline, CDR1 is SGHNT, CDR2 YENEEA. The CDR3 is 15 amino acids. The CDR3 region has the DNA TGTGCCAGCAGCTTAGGCATAGGAGGCGGGGATACGCAGTATTTT. Amino acid sequence: CASSLGIGGGDTQYF.

The chain links TRBV6-1 to TRBJ1-2; TRBD1 agrees at 9 bases. V dropped 7 bases and J dropped 5; count of bases not matched to a gene: 8. The CDR3 sequence is 14 residues long. Germline values: CDR1 MNHNS, CDR2 SASEGT. Written as DNA, the CDR3 is TGTGCCAGCACTCCCCCGGGACAGGGTTATGGCTACACCTTC. Encoded protein: CASTPPGQGYGYTF.

The V and J genes are TRBV28 and TRBJ2-2; TRBD1 aligns across 7 bases. The CDR3 is 18 amino acids. Germline V lookup: CDR1 MDHEN, CDR2 SYDVKM. J gave up 2 bases and V 7 bases, and 16 bases lay outside the gene matches. The CDR3: CASTLRAGGILNTGELFF. In DNA form, the CDR3 reads TGTGCCAGCACCTTGAGGGCAGGGGGAATCCTCAACACCGGGGAGCTGTTTTTT.

The chain combines TRBV19 with TRBJ1-2, with D maybe TRBD1 (5 bases). The V gene lost 5 bases and the J gene lost 5 bases, with 12 bases spanning the gap. This CDR3 comprises 13 residues. CDR1 is LNHDA, CDR2 SQIVND, per germline (reference sequence). Here the CDR3 reads CASSYDSLYGYTF. In DNA, the CDR3 is TGTGCCAGTAGTTACGACAGCCTGTATGGCTACACCTTC.

This clone was counted between two and nine times. The rearrangement uses TRBV30 and TRBJ1-3; TRBD1 might be the D (6 bases). This CDR3 region has 15 residues. Looked up from germline, CDR1 is GTSNPN and CDR2 is SVGIG (reference sequence). With 4 bases removed from V and 3 bases from J, the gap between germline ends came to 16 bases. The DNA of the CDR3 is TGTGCCTGGACCCTGGGGGCGGCAAATGGAAACACCATATATTTT. Protein sequence: CAWTLGAANGNTIYF.

The V call is TRBV11-2, the J call TRBJ2-1; 9 bases agree with TRBD1. Germline CDR1 reads SGHAT; CDR2 reads FQNNGV. Trimming at V came to 3 bases and at J to 4 bases, leaving 4 bases not matched to a gene. The CDR3 runs 15 residues. The DNA for the CDR3 is TGTGCCAGCAGCTTGGTGACAGGGGGTTACAATGAGCAGTTCTTC. Protein: CASSLVTGGYNEQFF.

This chain joins TRBV9 and TRBJ1-6; D unresolved. The V gene's germline CDR1 is SGDLS and CDR2 YYNGEE. The V end lost 0 bases, the J end lost 7 bases, and 11 bases lay between the germline ends. CDR3 size: 15 residues. The CDR3 spells CASSVEEGGNSPLHF. The CDR3 coding sequence is TGTGCCAGCAGCGTAGAAGAGGGAGGGAATTCACCCCTCCACTTT.

This sequence joins TRBV27 and TRBJ2-5; weak D call: TRBD1 (5 bases). V gave up 2 bases and J gave up 5 bases, with 12 bases separating them. CDR1 MNHEY and CDR2 SMNVEV come from the germline V gene (reference sequence). The CDR3 loop spans 14 amino acids. Written as DNA, the CDR3 is TGTGCCAGCAGTTTAACCCAGGGAAGGGAGACCCAGTACTTC. It specifies CASSLTQGRETQYF.

The chain employs TRBV2 and TRBJ2-1; D might be TRBD2 (6 bases). Between the trimmed V and J ends, which lost 5 bases and 7 bases, there was a span of 12 bases. This CDR3 comprises 13 residues. Germline CDR1 SNHLY, CDR2 FYNNEI. CDR3 DNA sequence: TGTGCCAGCAGTTCCGGGACTCATAATGAGCAGTTCTTC. This gives the protein CASSSGTHNEQFF.

The J gene is TRBJ2-7, the V gene TRBV30, with D uncertain. There are 11 residues in the CDR3. Germline V CDR1 and CDR2: GTSNPN, SVGIG (reference sequence). V lost 1 base and J lost 6, with 7 bases in between. CDR3 nucleotide sequence: TGTGCCTGGAGTGGAATAGCCGAGCAGTACTTC. This translates into CAWSGIAEQYF.

This clone was seen more than once but under ten times. The chain links TRBV28 to TRBJ1-2, with D hard to call. CDR3 length equals 14 residues. Trimming pared 5 bases from V and 2 bases from J, leaving 12 bases between. The germline gives CDR1 MDHEN, CDR2 SYDVKM. The CDR3 bases are TGTGCCAGCAGTCCCGCAGTACCCAACTATGGCTACACCTTC. Residues: CASSPAVPNYGYTF.

This CDR3 is CASSWTGDLAKNIQYF. The CDR3 DNA follows: TGTGCCAGCAGTTGGACAGGGGATCTAGCCAAAAACATTCAGTACTTC. This chain links TRBV6-5 with TRBJ2-4; TRBD1 matches 9 bases. Trimming removed 4 bases from V and 0 bases from J; junction bases left unmatched: 4. The CDR3 covers 16 residues. Germline CDR1 is MNHEY and CDR2 is SVGAGI.

V usage is TRBV9 and J usage is TRBJ1-6; no reliable D call. There are 14 residues in the CDR3. Germline V gene lookup returns CDR1 SGDLS and CDR2 YYNGEE. Trimming cost V 1 base and J 7 bases, with 9 bases left between them. The CDR3 bases are TGTGCCAGCAGCGTATATGACGGGAATTCACCCCTCCACTTT. Its translation is CASSVYDGNSPLHF.

J is TRBJ2-2 and V is TRBV2, with TRBD2 matching 11 bases. The CDR3 sequence is 19 residues long. From germline, CDR1 is SNHLY and CDR2 FYNNEI. V shed 5 bases, J shed 6 bases, and the junction held 17 bases outside the gene matches. The CDR3 loop is CASSPPGLTGLADPGELFF. The CDR3 DNA reads TGTGCCAGCAGTCCACCCGGCTTAACGGGACTAGCGGACCCCGGGGAGCTGTTTTTT.

CDR3 DNA sequence: TGTGCCAGCACCTACAGGGGCGCGGCTAACTATGGCTACACCTTC. It translates to CASTYRGAANYGYTF. The chain employs TRBV6-5 and TRBJ1-2, with 7 positions matching TRBD1. Per germline, CDR1 MNHEY and CDR2 SVGAGI. The CDR3 totals 15 residues. V gave up 7 bases and J gave up 0 bases; unmatched junction bases: 8.